The clone carrying this T cell receptor (beta chain) has a handful of counts. Germline V gives CDR1 LNHDA, CDR2 SQIVND (reference sequence). Trimming left V 9 bases short and J 7 bases short, with 18 bases between. This CDR3 has 14 residues. This specimen belongs to a study of T cell repertoires in cytomegalovirus infection. As for the study in general: Public TCR beta signature analysis indicated the presence of both CMV infection and matching HLA type.

TCRdb used MiXCR to reprocess the reads, holding one entry per CDR3 protein. The repertoire includes about 530,000 distinct CDR3 sequences, around a quarter of them detected once, and roughly an eighth sits in the top ten. The V gene is TRBV19, the J gene TRBJ2-2, with D perhaps matching TRBD1 or TRBD2 (5 bases each). The sample comprised PBMCs. This clonotype was obtained from a human donor in good health (CMV status not recorded). Some clones in this sample may be carry-over from other donors' samples. The CDR3 is CASAQDSSDGELFF. The CDR3 DNA sequence: TGTGCCAGCGCACAGGACTCTTCAGACGGGGAGCTGTTTTTT.